Shown below are 12 T cell receptor beta chains from a single sample sequenced in a study of T cells in Graves' hyperthyroidism and ophthalmopathy. RNA transcripts provided the source from which TCR beta CDR3 regions were amplified. Researchers ran a first-round RT-PCR on the TCR CDR3 using the HTBI primer set. One entry per CDR3 protein, called by TCRdb with MiXCR from the multiplex PCR reads. The table has a few hundred thousand distinct CDR3 sequences, roughly 18% seen once. The material sequenced was blood. The receptors stem from a man aged 18-30 years with Graves' ophthalmopathy.

This clonotype was found a few times. This chain uses TRBV7-9 with TRBJ2-1; 10 bases are a match to TRBD2. Germline V CDR1 and CDR2: SEHNR, FQNEAQ (reference sequence). CDR3 length equals 16 residues. V gave up 6 bases and J gave up 5 bases; unmatched junction bases: 10. The CDR3 coding sequence is TGTGCCAGCAGTCGGGACTCTAGCGGGGGCCACAATGAGCAGTTCTTC. Protein: CASSRDSSGGHNEQFF.

This clonotype has ten or more counts. This chain links TRBV29-1 with TRBJ2-7; D is unresolved. Looked up from germline, CDR1 is SQVTM and CDR2 is ANQGSEA. The CDR3 consists of 11 residues. V lost 5 bases, J lost 3 bases, and 8 bases lay in between. The DNA for the CDR3 is TGCAGCGTTTACCTAGACTACGAGCAGTACTTC. This encodes CSVYLDYEQYF.

This clonotype appeared many times. This chain connects TRBV5-1 to TRBJ1-1; the D gene is possibly TRBD1 (5 bases). This CDR3 comprises 11 residues. The V end was cut by 5 bases, the J end by 6 bases, with 8 bases between. Germline CDR1 and CDR2: SGHRS and YFSETQ. The chain's CDR3 is CASRQGAEAFF. CDR3 nucleotide sequence: TGCGCCAGCAGGCAGGGAGCTGAAGCTTTCTTT.

This clonotype came up once. This rearrangement joins TRBV7-2 to TRBJ2-3; D may be TRBD1 or TRBD2 (5 bases each). The germline CDR1 and CDR2 sequences are SGHTA and FQGNSA. This CDR3 has 15 residues. The germline V and J ends were trimmed by 1 base and 2 bases, with 10 bases remaining between them. The CDR3 sequence: CASSLGGDVTDTQYF. The CDR3 DNA reads TGTGCCAGCAGCTTAGGAGGGGACGTCACAGATACGCAGTATTTT.

This clonotype was seen more than once but under ten times. The chain carries TRBV7-9 and TRBJ2-2; maybe TRBD2 (6 bases). Germline loops: CDR1 SEHNR, CDR2 FQNEAQ (reference sequence). V was cut by 4 bases and J by 3 bases, with 15 bases left in between. The CDR3 spans 16 residues. The DNA of the CDR3 is TGTGCCAGCAGCTCCCTGCGGGGAGCGGACACCGGGGAGCTGTTTTTT. The encoded protein is CASSSLRGADTGELFF.

The chain links TRBV27 to TRBJ1-1; D unclear. Germline V gene data show CDR1 as MNHEY and CDR2 as SMNVEV (reference sequence). This CDR3 spans 15 amino acids. Trimming cost V 4 bases and J 1 base, with 13 bases left between them. CDR3 in amino acids: CASSYGRFPNTEAFF. The CDR3 nucleotides are TGTGCCAGCAGTTATGGACGGTTTCCGAACACTGAAGCTTTCTTT.

The chain links TRBV7-3 to TRBJ2-2; D is ambiguous. This CDR3 is 13 amino acids long. CDR1 SGHTA and CDR2 FQGTGA come from the germline V gene. Deletions cut 6 bases from V and 1 base from J, with 6 bases between. The CDR3: CASSSRNTGELFF. As DNA, the CDR3 is TGTGCCAGCAGTAGCCGGAACACCGGGGAGCTGTTTTTT.

This rearrangement joins TRBV10-3 to TRBJ2-1; D is possibly TRBD1 (7 bases). CDR3 size: 13 residues. Germline assignment: CDR1 ENHRY and CDR2 SYGVKD. Trimming stripped 8 bases from V and 4 bases from J, with 12 bases between. The CDR3 coding sequence is TGTGCCATCCGGGGGACAGATTACAATGAGCAGTTCTTC. This sequence encodes CAIRGTDYNEQFF.

V and J are TRBV3-1 and TRBJ1-3, with D uncertain. Germline V gene sequence: CDR1 LGHDT, CDR2 YNNKEL (reference sequence). The CDR3 loop spans 15 amino acids. Deletions cut 7 bases from V and 0 bases from J, with 13 bases between. As DNA, the CDR3 is TGTGCCAGCATTGGCGTTGAGAACTCTGGAAACACCATATATTTT. It encodes CASIGVENSGNTIYF.

This sequence joins TRBV5-6 and TRBJ1-1; D is uncertain. CDR1 and CDR2 (germline): SGHDT, YYEEEE. This CDR3 contains 12 residues. V lost 4 bases to trimming and J lost 7 bases, with 11 bases between them. This chain's CDR3 is CASSHQPYEAFF. In DNA form, the CDR3 reads TGTGCCAGCAGCCACCAACCGTATGAAGCTTTCTTT.

This clonotype was recorded many times. V is TRBV11-3 and J is TRBJ2-5; 9 bases line up with TRBD1. The germline V gene encodes CDR1 SGHNT and CDR2 YENEEA. CDR3 length equals 17 residues. The trim removed 1 base at V and 0 bases at J, leaving 6 bases unmatched. The CDR3 nucleotides are TGTGCCAGCAGCTTAGGGGGGACAGGGATCAACCAAGAGACCCAGTACTTC. As protein: CASSLGGTGINQETQYF.

This clonotype was picked up a small number of times. V gene TRBV20-1 combines with J gene TRBJ2-2; D is tentatively TRBD1 or TRBD2 (5 bases each). Germline lookup yields CDR1 DFQATT and CDR2 SNEGSKA (reference sequence). Trimming took off 1 base at V and 2 bases at J, with 11 bases between the two ends. The CDR3 contains 15 residues. The CDR3 region has the DNA TGCAGTGCTAGAGTGGGGGTCATCAACACCGGGGAGCTGTTTTTT. Translated, it gives CSARVGVINTGELFF.